One sample yielded the 27 T cell receptor beta chains listed below, sequenced in a study of T cell responses to AZD1222 COVID-19 vaccine. Produced via immunoSEQ multiplex PCR; TCRdb's table is partial and in-frame only. The data contain about 91,000 clones, roughly nine tenths of them singletons. The starting material was peripheral blood, obtained 28 days after the second AZD1222 dose. The origin of the receptors is an adult who received the AZD1222 COVID-19 vaccine.

The chain recombines TRBV11-3 with TRBJ2-1, with 9 nucleotides matching TRBD1. CDR3 length equals 13 residues. The germline V gene encodes CDR1 SGHNT and CDR2 YENEEA. Unmatched junction bases numbered 6, after V lost 8 bases and J lost 7 bases. The CDR3 coding sequence is TGTGCCAGCTTGGGGACAGGGCGGAATGAGCAGTTCTTC. Amino acid sequence: CASLGTGRNEQFF.

The V and J genes are TRBV10-3 and TRBJ1-3, with 7 positions matching TRBD1. The CDR3 contains 16 residues. The V and J ends lost 6 bases and 2 bases, in that order; junction bases with no gene match: 10. CDR1 is ENHRY, CDR2 SYGVKD, per germline. CDR3 nucleotides: TGTGCCATCAGATCGAGTACAGGGGATACTGGAAACACCATATATTTT. Residues: CAIRSSTGDTGNTIYF.

This chain connects TRBV28 to TRBJ2-3; 8 bases map to TRBD2. J was trimmed by 5 bases and V by 6 bases; bases with no gene match: 7. The CDR3 loop spans 14 amino acids. The germline V gene encodes CDR1 MDHEN and CDR2 SYDVKM. CDR3 region: CASRPGTSKDTQYF. The CDR3 region has the DNA TGTGCCAGCAGGCCCGGGACTAGTAAAGATACGCAGTATTTT.

J is TRBJ1-5 and V is TRBV5-1; a possible D gene is TRBD1 (5 bases). The V and J ends lost 0 bases and 6 bases respectively, with 13 bases between them. This CDR3 is built from 15 residues. Germline CDR1 SGHRS, CDR2 YFSETQ. CDR3 in DNA: TGCGCCAGCAGCTTGGGCGGGACCGGGTCTCAGCCCCAGCATTTT. Residues: CASSLGGTGSQPQHF.

The chain combines TRBV6-1 with TRBJ1-5; no definite D call. CDR3 size: 14 residues. The germline CDR1 and CDR2 sequences are MNHNS and SASEGT. V was shortened by 1 base and J by 7 bases, with 11 bases between the two germline ends. The CDR3 reads CASSEGRTWQPQHF. Here the CDR3 DNA reads TGTGCCAGCAGTGAAGGTAGGACTTGGCAGCCCCAGCATTTT.

The chain employs TRBV14 and TRBJ1-1; D not resolved. The CDR3 spans 16 residues. V was clipped by 0 bases and J by 1 base, with 12 bases between them. The germline gives CDR1 SGHDN, CDR2 FVKESK. CDR3 sequence: CASSQEIQPKNTEAFF. CDR3 nucleotide sequence: TGTGCCAGCAGCCAAGAGATTCAACCGAAGAACACTGAAGCTTTCTTT. The full variable domain, rest sourced from reference TRBV14 and TRBJ1-1, is EAGVTQFPSHSVIEKGQTVTLRCDPISGHDNLYWYRRVMGKEIKFLLHFVKESKQDESGMPNNRFLAERTGGTYSTLKVQPAELEDSGVYFCASSQEIQPKNTEAFFGQGTRLTVV.

The V call is TRBV6-5, the J call TRBJ2-3; 10 positions agree with TRBD1. This CDR3 region has 13 residues. Germline CDR1 and CDR2: MNHEY and SVGAGI. Trimming took 10 bases from V and 3 from J; bases not matched to a gene: 4. This chain's CDR3 is CATRDRGTDTQYF. DNA of the CDR3: TGTGCCACCCGGGACAGGGGAACAGATACGCAGTATTTT.

This clone was counted once. The V call is TRBV9, the J call TRBJ1-2; D gene ambiguous. V lost 4 bases to trimming and J lost 4 bases, with 5 bases between them. Germline-derived CDR1 and CDR2 are SGDLS and YYNGEE. The CDR3 totals 11 residues. The CDR3 spells CASSNRYGYTF. The CDR3 region has the DNA TGTGCCAGCAGCAACCGCTATGGCTACACCTTC.

In regard to this clone: At one end the junction does not follow the germline gene, possibly because of a read error. This chain joins TRBV7-3 and TRBJ2-7, with D perhaps TRBD1 or TRBD2 (6 bases each). Germline-derived CDR1 and CDR2 are SGHTA and FQGTGA. CDR3 length equals 13 residues. Here the CDR3 DNA reads TGTGCCAGCAGCTCGGGGGCGGGCTACGAACAGTACTTC. This codes for CASSSGAGYEQYF.

V usage is TRBV28 and J usage is TRBJ1-2, with 7 nucleotides matching TRBD1. Germline-derived CDR1 and CDR2 are MDHEN and SYDVKM. This CDR3 contains 15 residues. Trimming took 6 bases from V and 8 from J; bases not matched to a gene: 15. CDR3 region: CASRPNPTGMRGYTF. As DNA, the CDR3 is TGTGCCAGCAGACCCAACCCGACAGGGATGAGGGGCTACACCTTC.

In its sample, this clone was seen once. V is TRBV27 and J is TRBJ2-1, with D hard to call. Per the germline V gene, CDR1 is MNHEY and CDR2 is SMNVEV (reference sequence). Deletions cut 8 bases from V and 4 bases from J, with 15 bases between. The CDR3 contains 14 residues. DNA of the CDR3: TGTGCCAGCGGTTACGAGACGGCGTACAATGAGCAGTTCTTC. Translated, it gives CASGYETAYNEQFF.

In this sample, this clone turned up once. The V call is TRBV7-8, the J call TRBJ2-6; TRBD1 matches at 8 bases. Germline-derived CDR1 and CDR2 are SGHVS and FQNEAQ. The V and J ends lost 5 bases and 0 bases, in that order; junction bases with no gene match: 15. The CDR3 extends over 20 amino acids. The CDR3: CASSTTGALQFDSGANVLTF. In DNA, the CDR3 is TGTGCCAGCAGCACGACAGGGGCCCTACAATTTGACTCTGGGGCCAACGTCCTGACTTTC.

This rearrangement joins TRBV2 to TRBJ2-3; 8 positions match TRBD2. This CDR3 has 17 amino acids. Looked up from germline, CDR1 is SNHLY and CDR2 is FYNNEI. Trimming took 8 bases from V and 2 from J; bases not matched to a gene: 15. The CDR3 nucleotides are TGTGCCAGCCACGACTTCCCAGCGGGGGCATACACAGATACGCAGTATTTT. Translated: CASHDFPAGAYTDTQYF.

This chain connects TRBV29-1 to TRBJ1-1; TRBD1 is a possible D gene (5 bases). Trimming took off 4 bases at V and 6 bases at J, with 18 bases between the two ends. The germline CDR1 and CDR2 sequences are SQVTM and ANQGSEA. The CDR3 spans 14 residues. CDR3 nucleotides: TGCAGCGTTGTTAAGGGGCTGGGGATCCCTGAAGCTTTCTTT. As protein: CSVVKGLGIPEAFF.

The V gene is TRBV11-1, the J gene TRBJ2-3; 8 nucleotides line up with TRBD1. The CDR3 is 16 amino acids. Germline values: CDR1 SGHAT, CDR2 FQDESV (reference sequence). The V gene end was trimmed by 4 bases and the J gene end by 4 bases; junction bases not matched to a gene: 10. The CDR3, as DNA: TGTGCCAGCAGCTCCGACACCGCAGGGGGCCCAGATACGCAGTATTTT. Residues: CASSSDTAGGPDTQYF.

V gene TRBV6-4 combines with J gene TRBJ1-6, with TRBD1 as a possible D gene (5 bases). The ends were cut back, 3 bases at V and 10 bases at J, with 13 bases in the middle. The length of the CDR3 is 14 residues. The germline V gene encodes CDR1 MRHNA and CDR2 SNTAGT. This CDR3 reads CASSDQGGKSPLHF. The CDR3 DNA sequence: TGTGCCAGCAGTGATCAGGGAGGGAAATCACCCCTCCACTTT.

V is TRBV6-5 and J is TRBJ1-5; D is ambiguous. Germline loops: CDR1 MNHEY, CDR2 SVGAGI. V gave up 3 bases and J gave up 2 bases, with 5 bases separating them. The CDR3 is 13 amino acids. As DNA, the CDR3 is TGTGCCAGCAGTTATGGGGGCAATCAGCCCCAGCATTTT. This codes for CASSYGGNQPQHF.

V is TRBV9 and J is TRBJ1-3, with 8 bases that match TRBD1. V trimming: 4 bases; J trimming: 0 bases; junction bases outside the gene matches: 9. This CDR3 has 17 amino acids. The germline V gene has CDR1 SGDLS and CDR2 YYNGEE. The CDR3, as DNA: TGTGCCAGCAGCCCAGGACAGGGCGCAACCTCTGGAAACACCATATATTTT. It yields the protein CASSPGQGATSGNTIYF.

V usage is TRBV7-8 and J usage is TRBJ1-6; TRBD1 might be the D (5 bases). V lost 6 bases and J 10 bases, leaving 16 bases between the germline ends. This CDR3 is 14 amino acids long. CDR1 is SGHVS, CDR2 FQNEAQ, per germline. CDR3: CASSRTFGSSPLHF. The CDR3 nucleotides read TGTGCCAGCAGTCGGACATTTGGGAGCTCACCCCTCCACTTT.

The chain is built from TRBV7-2 and TRBJ2-1; 8 bases are shared with TRBD1. The CDR3 sequence is 13 residues long. Germline V gives CDR1 SGHTA, CDR2 FQGNSA. J lost 9 bases, V lost 4 bases, and 5 bases had no gene match. CDR3 nucleotides: TGTGCCAGCAGCTGGAGGACAGGGACTGAGCAGTTCTTC. As protein: CASSWRTGTEQFF.

The chain has TRBV11-2 and TRBJ2-2; D unclear. Germline V gene sequence: CDR1 SGHAT, CDR2 FQNNGV. V was clipped by 4 bases and J by 1 base, with 4 bases between them. The CDR3 totals 13 residues. CDR3 protein: CASSSWNTGELFF. DNA for the CDR3: TGTGCCAGCAGCTCTTGGAACACCGGGGAGCTGTTTTTT.

The chain links TRBV28 to TRBJ1-4, with D maybe TRBD1 (6 bases). From germline, CDR1 is MDHEN and CDR2 SYDVKM. CDR3 size: 16 residues. Trimming took 3 bases from V and 2 from J, leaving 13 bases between them. The CDR3 protein is CASSFLGGGTNEKLFF. CDR3 bases: TGTGCCAGCAGTTTCCTCGGGGGGGGCACTAATGAAAAACTGTTTTTT.

The chain couples TRBV6-4 to TRBJ2-3; TRBD1 matches 8 bases. The germline CDR1 and CDR2 sequences are MRHNA and SNTAGT. The CDR3 is 14 amino acids. V shed 6 bases, J shed 3 bases, and the junction held 5 bases outside the gene matches. The CDR3: CASRRDRGTDTQYF. DNA for the CDR3: TGTGCCAGCAGACGAGACAGGGGAACAGATACGCAGTATTTT.

This chain connects TRBV15 to TRBJ2-1, with 7 bases lining up with TRBD1. V lost 4 bases to trimming and J lost 5 bases; unmatched junction nucleotides: 5. The CDR3 is 14 residues long. Germline values: CDR1 LNHNV, CDR2 YYDKDF (reference sequence). The CDR3 nucleotides are TGTGCCACCAGCATGGGGGACAGCAACAATGAGCAGTTCTTC. This encodes CATSMGDSNNEQFF.

J is TRBJ2-1 and V is TRBV11-2; D is possibly TRBD1 (6 bases). V was cut by 5 bases and J by 0 bases, with 11 bases left in between. Germline V gene lookup returns CDR1 SGHAT and CDR2 FQNNGV. This CDR3 comprises 15 residues. The CDR3 region has the DNA TGTGCCAGCAGCCGAGTGACAGGCTCCTACAATGAGCAGTTCTTC. As protein: CASSRVTGSYNEQFF.

The rearrangement joins TRBV3-1 (or the pseudogene TRBV3-2) to TRBJ1-1; D is unresolved. The CDR3 has 15 residues. With 1 base removed from V and 3 bases from J, the gap between germline ends came to 12 bases. Germline lookup yields CDR1 LGHDT and CDR2 YNNKEL (reference sequence). CDR3 nucleotide sequence: TGTGCCAGCAGCCAAGCGAGTACGGGTTACACTGAAGCTTTCTTT. It codes for CASSQASTGYTEAFF.

This clone was recorded only once. The chain uses TRBV6-5 and TRBJ2-1, with a tentative D call TRBD2 (6 bases). The CDR3 has 15 amino acids. Germline values: CDR1 MNHEY, CDR2 SVGAGI. Trimming shortened V by 2 bases and J by 9 bases, and 17 bases separated the two germline ends. CDR3 DNA: TGTGCCAGCAGTTACAACCTTGGAGGGATTAGTGAGCAGTTCTTC. Translated, it gives CASSYNLGGISEQFF.